This passage covers 32 T cell receptor beta chains from one sample sequenced in a study of blood T cells in healthy people across ages. The use of a sample-barcoded 5' primer and a J-beta primer mix characterized a second PCR of roughly 6 to 11 cycles. TCRdb recomputed calls from the 5' RACE reads with MiXCR, one row per CDR3 protein. The sample records more than 450,000 distinct CDR3 sequences, over 25% being singletons. The same specimen was also included in a second study, on T cells of mothers and their children.

The sample taken for sequencing was blood. Receptors originate from a boy aged 2 to 9 in good health.

In DNA, the CDR3 is TGCGCCAGCAGCCCAGGGAGGGAAGGAGAGCAGTACTTC. Translated: CASSPGREGEQYF. V gene TRBV4-3 combines with J gene TRBJ2-7; TRBD2 aligns across 7 bases. V lost 4 bases and J lost 7; bases outside the gene matches: 7. The CDR3 extends over 13 amino acids. Per germline, CDR1 LGHNA and CDR2 YSLEER.

Only a few counts were recorded for this clonotype. The V and J genes are TRBV5-6 and TRBJ2-7; perhaps D is TRBD1 or TRBD2 (5 bases each). The V end lost 3 bases, the J end lost 10 bases, and 14 bases lay between the germline ends. The CDR3 totals 12 residues. The germline V gene has CDR1 SGHDT and CDR2 YYEEEE. The CDR3 spells CASSWGIEKQYF. In nucleotides, the CDR3 is TGTGCCAGCAGCTGGGGGATTGAGAAACAGTACTTC. Looking up the rest from reference TRBV5-6 and TRBJ2-7 gives the full variable domain: DAGVTQSPTHLIKTRGQQVTLRCSPKSGHDTVSWYQQALGQGPQFIFQYYEEEERQRGNFPDRFSGHQFPNYSSELNVNALLLGDSALYLCASSWGIEKQYFGPGTRLTVT.

The V gene is TRBV4-1, the J gene TRBJ2-1; D is tentatively TRBD1 or TRBD2 (5 bases each). The CDR3 runs to 18 residues. The germline V gene has CDR1 MGHRA and CDR2 YSYEKL. V was pared by 0 bases and J by 0 bases, with 15 bases between. As DNA, the CDR3 is TGCGCCAGCAGCCAAGAAGAGGAACGGGGACGCTCCTACAATGAGCAGTTCTTC. It codes for CASSQEEERGRSYNEQFF.

This clonotype showed up just a few times. The V call is TRBV7-2, the J call TRBJ2-5; 15 nucleotides line up with TRBD2. TRBJ2-1 matches the DNA end more closely, so the J call is doubtful. Per germline, CDR1 SGHTA and CDR2 FQGNSA. This CDR3 region has 15 residues. CDR3 in amino acids: CASSAGTSGGNEQFF. In DNA, the CDR3 is TGTGCCAGCAGCGCCGGGACTAGCGGGGGGAATGAGCAGTTCTTC.

This clonotype was observed a few times. The chain couples TRBV11-2 to TRBJ2-2, with TRBD1 matching over 8 bases. This CDR3 spans 15 amino acids. Per the germline V gene, CDR1 is SGHAT and CDR2 is FQNNGV. After removal of 6 bases from V and 0 bases from J, the junction contained 3 bases not matched to a gene. The CDR3 region is CASRRQGSNTGELFF. CDR3 bases: TGTGCCAGCAGGAGACAGGGGTCGAACACCGGGGAGCTGTTTTTT.

The gene calls are TRBV12-3 or TRBV12-4 and TRBJ2-7, with 9 bases identical to TRBD2. J lost 0 bases, V lost 8 bases, and 8 bases had no gene match. This CDR3 has 15 residues. CDR3 DNA sequence: TGTGCCAGCGGACCACTAGCGGGCCGCTCCTACGAGCAGTACTTC. It encodes CASGPLAGRSYEQYF.

The V call is TRBV5-1, the J call TRBJ1-2; the match to TRBD1 covers 12 bases. This CDR3 comprises 18 residues. V lost 5 bases and J lost 6; bases outside the gene matches: 17. Germline CDR1 and CDR2: SGHRS and YFSETQ. The CDR3 sequence: CASRNSGTGGSAWDGYTF. CDR3 DNA: TGCGCCAGCAGGAACTCCGGGACAGGGGGCTCTGCATGGGATGGCTACACCTTC.

This clonotype occurred once. An end of the junction differs from the germline gene, which may be a read error. The V and J genes are TRBV20-1 and TRBJ2-3; 16 nucleotides match TRBD2. CDR3 length equals 19 residues. Germline CDR1 DFQATT, CDR2 SNEGSKA (reference sequence). The CDR3 protein is CSARPGLAGGQDLTGTQYF. CDR3 coding DNA: TGCAGTGCTAGACCGGGACTAGCGGGAGGGCAGGACCTCACAGGTACGCAGTATTTT.

V and J are TRBV10-3 and TRBJ1-2; 7 nucleotides align to TRBD1. Germline CDR1 reads ENHRY; CDR2 reads SYGVKD. V gave up 8 bases and J gave up 2 bases; unmatched junction bases: 11. The CDR3 contains 15 residues. This chain's CDR3 is CAIPLKAGGNYGYTF. DNA for the CDR3: TGTGCCATCCCCCTGAAGGCAGGGGGGAACTATGGCTACACCTTC.

This clonotype has just a few counts. The genes are TRBV7-9 and TRBJ2-4, with a tentative D call TRBD2 (6 bases). The CDR3 consists of 16 residues. Looked up from germline, CDR1 is SEHNR and CDR2 is FQNEAQ (reference sequence). V lost 5 bases to trimming and J lost 6 bases, with 20 bases between them. The CDR3 DNA reads as TGTGCCAGCAGCACCGCCGGGGGTTTGGCCCGAAACATTCAGTACTTC. The encoded protein is CASSTAGGLARNIQYF.

The chain carries TRBV4-1 and TRBJ1-6; D gene unclear. The CDR3 runs 16 residues. Trimming took 1 base from V and 5 from J, leaving 12 bases between them. CDR1 is MGHRA, CDR2 YSYEKL, per germline. The CDR3 loop reads CASSQGLGRNNSPLHF. The CDR3 region has the DNA TGCGCCAGCAGCCAAGGGTTGGGCAGGAATAATTCACCCCTCCACTTT.

The CDR3 here is CASSFKRVGGYTF. In DNA form, the CDR3 reads TGTGCCAGCAGCTTCAAAAGGGTCGGCGGCTACACCTTC. V and J are TRBV7-9 and TRBJ1-2; D gene unclear. Trimming stripped 3 bases from V and 8 bases from J, with 13 bases between. This CDR3 has 13 residues. Germline V gives CDR1 SEHNR, CDR2 FQNEAQ (reference sequence).

In this sample, this clonotype turned up a few times. The genes are TRBV28 and TRBJ2-1, with a tentative D call TRBD2 (6 bases). Germline CDR1 reads MDHEN; CDR2 reads SYDVKM. The CDR3 is made up of 14 amino acids. V lost 7 bases to trimming and J lost 4 bases, with 14 bases between them. This chain's CDR3 is CASNWGDGYNEQFF. CDR3 nucleotide sequence: TGTGCCAGCAATTGGGGGGACGGGTACAATGAGCAGTTCTTC.

This clonotype was recorded a few times. The chain employs TRBV5-1 and TRBJ2-5; D may be TRBD2 (6 bases). The CDR3 extends over 15 amino acids. The germline V gene encodes CDR1 SGHRS and CDR2 YFSETQ. Trimming removed 4 bases from V and 2 bases from J, with 15 bases in between. CDR3 protein: CASSVLTGVQETQYF. As DNA, the CDR3 is TGCGCCAGCAGCGTTTTAACGGGGGTACAAGAGACCCAGTACTTC.

CDR3 sequence: CASSQAQEQYF. DNA of the CDR3: TGTGCCAGCAGCCAAGCACAAGAGCAGTACTTC. J is TRBJ2-7 and V is TRBV3-1; D not certain. Germline V gene sequence: CDR1 LGHDT, CDR2 YNNKEL (reference sequence). The germline V and J ends were trimmed by 1 base and 7 bases, with 5 bases remaining between them. The CDR3 covers 11 residues.

The chain carries TRBV12-3 or TRBV12-4 and TRBJ2-7; D is unclear. V was shortened by 8 bases and J by 3 bases, with 8 bases between the two germline ends. This CDR3 is 11 amino acids long. CDR3 loop: CASGSHYEQYF. DNA for the CDR3: TGTGCCAGCGGATCACACTACGAGCAGTACTTC.

This clonotype was detected a few times. The V and J genes are TRBV10-3 and TRBJ1-2; possibly TRBD1 for D (6 bases). Trimming removed 0 bases from V and 1 base from J, with 12 bases in between. Germline V gene sequence: CDR1 ENHRY, CDR2 SYGVKD. The CDR3 spans 16 residues. The DNA of the CDR3 is TGTGCCATCAGTGAGTCCGCGGGACAAAGTAACTATGGCTACACCTTC. Translation gives CAISESAGQSNYGYTF.

This clonotype was picked up a small number of times. This rearrangement joins TRBV11-2 to TRBJ2-1, with 9 positions matching TRBD2. The CDR3 is 16 amino acids. Looked up from germline, CDR1 is SGHAT and CDR2 is FQNNGV. V was pared by 5 bases and J by 4 bases, with 9 bases of the junction left unmatched. CDR3 in amino acids: CASSQGGGRVYNEQFF. Here the CDR3 DNA reads TGTGCCAGCAGCCAAGGGGGCGGGAGGGTTTACAATGAGCAGTTCTTC. Filled out from reference TRBV11-2 and TRBJ2-1, the complete variable domain reads EAGVAQSPRYKIIEKRQSVAFWCNPISGHATLYWYQQILGQGPKLLIQFQNNGVVDDSQLPKDRFSAERLKGVDSTLKIQPAKLEDSAVYLCASSQGGGRVYNEQFFGPGTRLTVL.

This clonotype occurred once. The rearrangement uses TRBV29-1 and TRBJ2-5; 7 nucleotides agree with TRBD1. The germline CDR1 and CDR2 sequences are SQVTM and ANQGSEA. The trim removed 6 bases at V and 2 bases at J, leaving 9 bases unmatched. This CDR3 has 14 residues. The CDR3: CSVGRGNFQETQYF. CDR3 sequence (DNA): TGCAGCGTGGGCAGGGGGAACTTTCAAGAGACCCAGTACTTC.

The rearrangement joins TRBV28 to TRBJ2-5; D is possibly TRBD1 (6 bases). The tail of the sequence fits TRBJ2-7 better, so the J call may be wrong. Germline CDR1 MDHEN, CDR2 SYDVKM. This CDR3 spans 13 amino acids. CDR3 nucleotides: TGTGCCAGCAGTTTTGAACAGGGCCGCGAGCAGTACTTC. This codes for CASSFEQGREQYF.

The chain recombines TRBV5-5 with TRBJ1-1, with TRBD1 matching over 10 bases. This CDR3 is built from 19 residues. With V trimmed by 3 bases and J by 0 bases, 14 bases remained unmatched. Germline lookup yields CDR1 SGHKS and CDR2 YYEKEE (reference sequence). As DNA, the CDR3 is TGTGCCAGCAGCTGGGAAGGGGCGGGACAGGGGCTCATGAACACTGAAGCTTTCTTT. It yields the protein CASSWEGAGQGLMNTEAFF. Variable domain in full (rest from reference TRBV5-5 and TRBJ1-1): DAGVTQSPTHLIKTRGQQVTLRCSPISGHKSVSWYQQVLGQGPQFIFQYYEKEERGRGNFPDRFSARQFPNYSSELNVNALLLGDSALYLCASSWEGAGQGLMNTEAFFGQGTRLTVV.

J is TRBJ2-7 and V is TRBV7-2; D is possibly TRBD2 (6 bases). Germline V gene sequence: CDR1 SGHTA, CDR2 FQGNSA. The CDR3 contains 17 residues. Trimming shortened V by 0 bases and J by 3 bases, and 18 bases separated the two germline ends. The CDR3 DNA is TGTACCAGCAGCTTAGCCCCCCCTGAGCGGGCCGACTACGAGCAGTACTTC. Translation gives CTSSLAPPERADYEQYF.

The chain joins TRBV12-3 or TRBV12-4 to TRBJ2-4; D possibly corresponds to TRBD2 (5 bases). Between the trimmed V and J ends, which lost 1 base and 3 bases, there was a span of 10 bases. The CDR3 has 15 residues. CDR3 nucleotide sequence: TGTGCCAGCAGTTTAGTGAGGGAGAGCAAAAACATTCAGTACTTC. This translates into CASSLVRESKNIQYF.

The chain has TRBV19 and TRBJ2-5; 14 positions agree with TRBD2. The J call is doubtful: the DNA matches TRBJ2-1 better. This CDR3 contains 15 residues. Germline lookup yields CDR1 LNHDA and CDR2 SQIVND (reference sequence). The CDR3 loop is CASSKGLAGAYEQFF. CDR3 nucleotides: TGTGCCAGTAGCAAGGGACTAGCGGGAGCATATGAGCAGTTCTTC.

The chain has TRBV7-2 and TRBJ2-2; no clear D gene. The CDR3 consists of 14 residues. Between the trimmed V and J ends, which lost 1 base and 6 bases, there was a span of 9 bases. In germline, CDR1 is SGHTA, CDR2 FQGNSA. The CDR3 region is CASSLDQLAGELFF. CDR3 DNA: TGTGCCAGCAGCTTAGATCAACTGGCCGGGGAGCTGTTTTTT.

The chain employs TRBV7-2 and TRBJ2-1; no reliable D call. The germline CDR1 and CDR2 sequences are SGHTA and FQGNSA. The V and J ends lost 0 bases and 6 bases respectively, with 12 bases between them. This CDR3 is 15 amino acids long. CDR3 sequence: CASSLARVFPNEQFF. DNA for the CDR3: TGTGCCAGCAGCTTAGCTAGGGTATTCCCCAATGAGCAGTTCTTC.

CDR3 DNA: TGTGCCAGCAGCTTCGGCGGGAGTTTTGGCAATGAGCAGTTCTTC. Residues: CASSFGGSFGNEQFF. The J gene is TRBJ2-1, the V gene TRBV7-2, with 7 bases fitting TRBD2. The V and J ends lost 3 bases and 6 bases, in that order; junction bases with no gene match: 8. The CDR3 runs 15 residues. Germline V CDR1 and CDR2: SGHTA, FQGNSA.

The V and J genes are TRBV2 and TRBJ2-3; 9 positions agree with TRBD1. With 3 bases clipped from V and 3 bases from J, the junction kept 10 bases outside the gene matches. This CDR3 has 17 residues. Germline assignment: CDR1 SNHLY and CDR2 FYNNEI. CDR3 DNA sequence: TGTGCCAGCAGTGACGGCCTACAGGGGGCTAATACAGATACGCAGTATTTT. Residues: CASSDGLQGANTDTQYF.

This clonotype showed up just a few times. The chain couples TRBV7-2 to TRBJ2-7, with D unresolved. The germline V gene encodes CDR1 SGHTA and CDR2 FQGNSA. This CDR3 spans 13 amino acids. Trimming shortened V by 3 bases and J by 1 base, and 7 bases separated the two germline ends. The CDR3 region has the DNA TGTGCCAGCAGCTTCGCTGAGTCCTACGAGCAGTACTTC. Its translation is CASSFAESYEQYF.

This clonotype was observed a handful of times. The chain joins TRBV9 to TRBJ2-5; 8 nucleotides agree with TRBD1. This CDR3 has 14 residues. Germline values: CDR1 SGDLS, CDR2 YYNGEE. The ends lost 0 bases at V and 4 bases at J; junction bases unmatched: 2. CDR3 sequence: CASSVATGGETQYF. The CDR3 nucleotides are TGTGCCAGCAGCGTAGCTACAGGGGGAGAGACCCAGTACTTC.

This clonotype turned up a few times. This chain joins TRBV20-1 and TRBJ2-1, with 8 positions matching TRBD1. The J call may be mistaken, given a closer DNA end match to TRBJ2-5. The germline V gene has CDR1 DFQATT and CDR2 SNEGSKA (reference sequence). CDR3 size: 13 residues. CDR3 sequence: CSAEDRVQETQYF. The CDR3 DNA sequence: TGCAGTGCAGAGGACAGGGTCCAAGAGACCCAGTACTTC.

This clonotype was observed a few times. The rearrangement joins TRBV5-1 to TRBJ1-2; the D is unclear. V was pared by 4 bases and J by 4 bases, with 14 bases between. Per germline, CDR1 SGHRS and CDR2 YFSETQ. The CDR3 totals 14 residues. The CDR3 here is CASSDTGSGYGYTF. The CDR3 bases are TGCGCCAGCAGCGATACTGGATCGGGCTATGGCTACACCTTC.